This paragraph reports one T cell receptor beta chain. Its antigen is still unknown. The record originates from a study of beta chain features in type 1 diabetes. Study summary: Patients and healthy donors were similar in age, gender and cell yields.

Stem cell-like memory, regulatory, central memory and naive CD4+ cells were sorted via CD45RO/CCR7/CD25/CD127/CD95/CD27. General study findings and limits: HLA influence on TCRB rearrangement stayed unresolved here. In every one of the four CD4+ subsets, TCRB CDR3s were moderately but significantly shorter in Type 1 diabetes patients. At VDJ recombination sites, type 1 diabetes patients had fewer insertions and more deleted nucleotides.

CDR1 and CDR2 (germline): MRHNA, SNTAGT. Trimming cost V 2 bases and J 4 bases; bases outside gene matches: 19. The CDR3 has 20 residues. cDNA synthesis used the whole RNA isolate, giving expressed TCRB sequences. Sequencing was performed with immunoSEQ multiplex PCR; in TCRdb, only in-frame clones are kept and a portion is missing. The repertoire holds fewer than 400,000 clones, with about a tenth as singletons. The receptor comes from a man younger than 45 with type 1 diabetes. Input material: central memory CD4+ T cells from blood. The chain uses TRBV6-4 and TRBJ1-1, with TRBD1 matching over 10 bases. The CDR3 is CASSDPPGPGQGFRSTEAFF. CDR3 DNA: TGTGCCAGCAGTGACCCCCCCGGTCCGGGACAGGGGTTTCGTAGCACTGAAGCTTTCTTT.